This T cell receptor beta chain was found in a study of TIL therapy for anti-PD-1-resistant metastatic lung cancer. Study at large: Most patients had lung adenocarcinoma. Points from the study as a whole: Treatment-naive, never-smoker and oncogene-addicted patients were overrepresented in this highly selected cohort.

The immunoSEQ assay was v3. Libraries were sequenced to 2 million or so read pairs (survey) or roughly 4.5-6 million (deep). Profiled with immunoSEQ multiplex PCR; TCRdb holds only in-frame clones, not every one. The sample includes tens of thousands of clones, around 70% seen only once; the top ten take over 1.5%. Time point here: pre-treatment sample, taken before nivolumab and TIL therapy. On this clone itself: Its antigen is undetermined.

The CDR3 has 13 amino acids. Between the trimmed V and J ends, which lost 3 bases and 2 bases, there was a span of 6 bases. Germline V gene data show CDR1 as SGHTA and CDR2 as FQGNSA. Specimen: blood, collected at baseline. The chain employs TRBV7-2 and TRBJ2-3; D gene unclear. The origin of this receptor is a person aged 25 to 80 with non-small cell lung cancer. The CDR3 DNA reads TGTGCCAGCAGCTTGGACCACACAGATACGCAGTATTTT. Protein sequence: CASSLDHTDTQYF.